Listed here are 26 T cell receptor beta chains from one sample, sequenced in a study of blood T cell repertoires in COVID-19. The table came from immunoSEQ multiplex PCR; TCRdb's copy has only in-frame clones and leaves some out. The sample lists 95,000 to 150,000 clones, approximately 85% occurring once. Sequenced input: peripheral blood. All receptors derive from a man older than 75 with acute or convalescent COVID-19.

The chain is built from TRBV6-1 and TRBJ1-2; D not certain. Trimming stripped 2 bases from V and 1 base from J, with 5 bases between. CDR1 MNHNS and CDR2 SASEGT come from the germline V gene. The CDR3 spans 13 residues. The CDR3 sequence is CASSERDNYGYTF. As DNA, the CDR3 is TGTGCCAGCAGTGAACGGGATAACTATGGCTACACCTTC.

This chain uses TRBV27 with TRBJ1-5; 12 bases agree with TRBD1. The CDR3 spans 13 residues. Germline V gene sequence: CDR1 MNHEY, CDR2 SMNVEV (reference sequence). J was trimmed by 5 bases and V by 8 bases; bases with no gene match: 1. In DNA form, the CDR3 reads TGTGCCAGCGGGACAGGGGGCTATCAGCCCCAGCATTTT. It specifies CASGTGGYQPQHF.

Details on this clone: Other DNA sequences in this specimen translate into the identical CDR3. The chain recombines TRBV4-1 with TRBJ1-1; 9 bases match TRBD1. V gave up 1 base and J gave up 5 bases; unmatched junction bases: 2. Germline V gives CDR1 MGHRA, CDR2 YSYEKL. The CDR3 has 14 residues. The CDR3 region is CASSQADRGTEAFF. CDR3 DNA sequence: TGCGCCAGCAGCCAAGCGGACAGGGGAACTGAAGCTTTCTTT.

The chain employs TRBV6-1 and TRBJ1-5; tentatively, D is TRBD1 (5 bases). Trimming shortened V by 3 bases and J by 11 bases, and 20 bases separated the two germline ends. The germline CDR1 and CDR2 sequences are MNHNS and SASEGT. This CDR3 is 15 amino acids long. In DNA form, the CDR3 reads TGTGCCAGCAGTGACGACAGCTGGGGCACAATGGCCCAGCATTTT. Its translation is CASSDDSWGTMAQHF.

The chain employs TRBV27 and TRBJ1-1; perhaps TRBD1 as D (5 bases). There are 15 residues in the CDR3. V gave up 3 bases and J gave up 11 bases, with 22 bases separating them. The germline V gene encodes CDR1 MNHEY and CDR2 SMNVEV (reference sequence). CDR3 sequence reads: CASSFYSIGAYAAFF. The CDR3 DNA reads TGTGCCAGCAGTTTCTACTCTATTGGGGCTTATGCGGCTTTCTTT.

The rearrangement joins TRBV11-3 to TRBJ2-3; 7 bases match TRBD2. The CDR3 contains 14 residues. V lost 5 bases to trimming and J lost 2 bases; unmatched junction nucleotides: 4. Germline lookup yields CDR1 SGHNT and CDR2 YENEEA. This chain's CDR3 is CASSRGDPTDTQYF. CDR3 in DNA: TGTGCCAGCAGCCGGGGGGACCCCACAGATACGCAGTATTTT.

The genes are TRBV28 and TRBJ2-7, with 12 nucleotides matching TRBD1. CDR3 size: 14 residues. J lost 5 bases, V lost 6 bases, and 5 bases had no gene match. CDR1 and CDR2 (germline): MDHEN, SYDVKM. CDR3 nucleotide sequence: TGTGCCAGCAGATCGGGGGACAGGGGGCACGAGCAGTACTTC. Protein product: CASRSGDRGHEQYF.

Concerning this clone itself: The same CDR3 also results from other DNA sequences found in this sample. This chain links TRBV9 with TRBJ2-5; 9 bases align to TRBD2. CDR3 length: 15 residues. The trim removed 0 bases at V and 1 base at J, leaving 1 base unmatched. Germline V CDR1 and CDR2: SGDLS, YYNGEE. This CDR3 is CASSVGTSAQETQYF. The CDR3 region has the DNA TGTGCCAGCAGCGTAGGGACTAGCGCCCAAGAGACCCAGTACTTC.

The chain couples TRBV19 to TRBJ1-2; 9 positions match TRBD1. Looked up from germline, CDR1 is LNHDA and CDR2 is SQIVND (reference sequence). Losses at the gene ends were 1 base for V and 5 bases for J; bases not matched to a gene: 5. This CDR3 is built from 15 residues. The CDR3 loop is CASSIAGTGSYGYTF. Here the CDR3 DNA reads TGTGCCAGTAGTATAGCGGGGACAGGGTCTTATGGCTACACCTTC.

Written as DNA, the CDR3 is TGTGCCAGCAGTTTGAGTAGCGGGTACGAGCAGTACTTC. Protein product: CASSLSSGYEQYF. The chain carries TRBV28 and TRBJ2-7, with 7 bases aligning to TRBD2. Germline values: CDR1 MDHEN, CDR2 SYDVKM. After removal of 3 bases from V and 4 bases from J, the junction contained 3 bases not matched to a gene. The CDR3 loop spans 13 amino acids.

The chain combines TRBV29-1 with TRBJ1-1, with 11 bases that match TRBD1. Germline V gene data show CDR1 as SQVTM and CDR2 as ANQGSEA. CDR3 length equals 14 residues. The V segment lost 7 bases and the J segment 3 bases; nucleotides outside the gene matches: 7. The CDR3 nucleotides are TGCAGCGCTAACGCGGACAGGGGGCACACTGAAGCTTTCTTT. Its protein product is CSANADRGHTEAFF.

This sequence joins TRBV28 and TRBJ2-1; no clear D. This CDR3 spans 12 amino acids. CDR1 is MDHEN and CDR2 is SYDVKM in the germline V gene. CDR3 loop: CAAISSYNEQFF. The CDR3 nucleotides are TGTGCAGCGATCAGCTCCTACAATGAGCAGTTCTTC.

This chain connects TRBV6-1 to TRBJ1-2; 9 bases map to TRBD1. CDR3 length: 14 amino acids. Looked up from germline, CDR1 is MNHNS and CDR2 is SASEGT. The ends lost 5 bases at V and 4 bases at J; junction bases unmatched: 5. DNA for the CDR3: TGTGCCAGCAGTTCGGGACAGGGCGGCTATGGCTACACCTTC. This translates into CASSSGQGGYGYTF.

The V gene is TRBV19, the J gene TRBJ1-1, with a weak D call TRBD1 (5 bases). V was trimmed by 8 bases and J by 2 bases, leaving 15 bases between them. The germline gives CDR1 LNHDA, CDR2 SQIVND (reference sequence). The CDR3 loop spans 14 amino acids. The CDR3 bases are TGTGCCAGTTACCCCCAGGGCTCCAACACTGAAGCTTTCTTT. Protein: CASYPQGSNTEAFF.

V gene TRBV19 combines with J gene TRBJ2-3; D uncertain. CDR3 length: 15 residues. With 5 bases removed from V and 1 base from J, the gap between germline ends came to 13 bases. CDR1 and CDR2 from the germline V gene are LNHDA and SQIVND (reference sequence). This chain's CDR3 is CASSSRQAGTDTQYF. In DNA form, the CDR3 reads TGTGCCAGTAGTTCCCGGCAGGCTGGCACAGATACGCAGTATTTT.

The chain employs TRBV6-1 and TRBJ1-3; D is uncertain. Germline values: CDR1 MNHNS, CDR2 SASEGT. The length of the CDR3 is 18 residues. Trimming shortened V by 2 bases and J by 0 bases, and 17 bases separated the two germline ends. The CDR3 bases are TGTGCCAGCAGTGAACAGAGCGGGCTTTGGAACTCTGGAAACACCATATATTTT. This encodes CASSEQSGLWNSGNTIYF.

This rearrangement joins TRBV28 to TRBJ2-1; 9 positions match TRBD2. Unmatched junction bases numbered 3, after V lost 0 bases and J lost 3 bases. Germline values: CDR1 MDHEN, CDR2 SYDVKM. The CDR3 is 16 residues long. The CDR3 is CASSLWVSGSYNEQFF. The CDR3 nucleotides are TGTGCCAGCAGTTTATGGGTTAGCGGGAGCTACAATGAGCAGTTCTTC. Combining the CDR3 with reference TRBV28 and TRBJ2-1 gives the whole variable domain DVKVTQSSRYLVKRTGEKVFLECVQDMDHENMFWYRQDPGLGLRLIYFSYDVKMKEKGDIPEGYSVSREKKERFSLILESASTNQTSMYLCASSLWVSGSYNEQFFGPGTRLTVL.

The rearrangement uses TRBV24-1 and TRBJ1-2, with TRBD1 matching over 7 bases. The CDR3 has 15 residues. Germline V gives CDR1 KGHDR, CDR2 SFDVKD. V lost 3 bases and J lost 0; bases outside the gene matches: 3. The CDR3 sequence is CATSDPGQTNYGYTF. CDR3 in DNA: TGTGCCACCAGTGATCCGGGACAGACTAACTATGGCTACACCTTC.

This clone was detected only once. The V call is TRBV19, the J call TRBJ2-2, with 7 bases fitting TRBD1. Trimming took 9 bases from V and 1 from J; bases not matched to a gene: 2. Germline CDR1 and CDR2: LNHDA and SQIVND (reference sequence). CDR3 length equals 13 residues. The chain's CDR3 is CASRTGNTGELFF. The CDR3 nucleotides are TGTGCCAGCCGGACAGGGAACACCGGGGAGCTGTTTTTT.

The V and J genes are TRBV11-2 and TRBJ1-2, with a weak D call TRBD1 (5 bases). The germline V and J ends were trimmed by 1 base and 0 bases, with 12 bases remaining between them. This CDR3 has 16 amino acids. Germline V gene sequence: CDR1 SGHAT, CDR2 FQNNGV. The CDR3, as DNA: TGTGCCAGCAGCTTAGGATCAGGGCGTTCTAACTATGGCTACACCTTC. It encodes CASSLGSGRSNYGYTF.

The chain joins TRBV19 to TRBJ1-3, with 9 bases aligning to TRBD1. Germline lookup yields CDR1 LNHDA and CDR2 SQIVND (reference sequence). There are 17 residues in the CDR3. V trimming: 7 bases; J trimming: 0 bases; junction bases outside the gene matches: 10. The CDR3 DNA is TGTGCCAGTACCGGACAGGGGCCCACCAGCTCTGGAAACACCATATATTTT. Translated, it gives CASTGQGPTSSGNTIYF.

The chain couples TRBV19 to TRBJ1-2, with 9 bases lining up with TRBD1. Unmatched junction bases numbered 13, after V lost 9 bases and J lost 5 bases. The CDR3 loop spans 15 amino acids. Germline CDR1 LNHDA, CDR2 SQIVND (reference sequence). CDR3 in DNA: TGTGCCAGCGCTGGGACAGGGCTCGGCGAATATGGCTACACCTTC. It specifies CASAGTGLGEYGYTF.

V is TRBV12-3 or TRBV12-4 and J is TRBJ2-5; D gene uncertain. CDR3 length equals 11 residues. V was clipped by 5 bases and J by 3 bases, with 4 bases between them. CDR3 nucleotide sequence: TGTGCCAGCAGTAGAGAAGAGACCCAGTACTTC. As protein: CASSREETQYF.

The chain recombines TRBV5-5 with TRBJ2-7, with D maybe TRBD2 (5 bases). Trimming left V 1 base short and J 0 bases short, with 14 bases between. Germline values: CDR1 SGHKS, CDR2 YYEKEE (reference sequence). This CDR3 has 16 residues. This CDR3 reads CASSLKGSEFSYEQYF. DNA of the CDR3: TGTGCCAGCAGCTTGAAAGGGAGTGAATTCTCCTACGAGCAGTACTTC.

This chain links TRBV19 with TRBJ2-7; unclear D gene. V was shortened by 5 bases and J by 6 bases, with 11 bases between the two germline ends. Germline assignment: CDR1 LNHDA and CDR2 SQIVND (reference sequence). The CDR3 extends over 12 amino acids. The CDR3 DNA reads TGTGCCAGTAGTGGGTCAGGATCCGAGCAGTACTTC. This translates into CASSGSGSEQYF. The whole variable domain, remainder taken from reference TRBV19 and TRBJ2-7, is DGGITQSPKYLFRKEGQNVTLSCEQNLNHDAMYWYRQDPGQGLRLIYYSQIVNDFQKGDIAEGYSVSREKKESFPLTVTSAQKNPTAFYLCASSGSGSEQYFGPGTRLTVT.

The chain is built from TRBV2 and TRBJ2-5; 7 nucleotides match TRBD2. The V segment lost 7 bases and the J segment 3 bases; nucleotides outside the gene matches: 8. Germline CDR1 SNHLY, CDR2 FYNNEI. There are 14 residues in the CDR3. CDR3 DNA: TGTGCCAGCATGAGAAGGCTAGCGGAAGAGACCCAGTACTTC. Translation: CASMRRLAEETQYF.